This T cell receptor (beta chain) stems from a study of shared clonotypes between healthy human individuals. Terminally differentiated effector memory CD45RA+ cells were excluded from the naive CD8 cells, which were CD45RO-negative and positively selected for CCR7. This clone has a single count. Sequencing was performed with immunoSEQ multiplex PCR; in TCRdb, only in-frame clones are kept and a portion is missing. The sample lists millions of clones, about 94% occurring once. Trimming took 3 bases from V and 8 from J, leaving 13 bases between them. The CDR3 contains 13 residues. CDR1 LNHDA and CDR2 SQIVND come from the germline V gene (reference sequence).

The TCR was taken from a man between 18 and 29 years old in good health. The rearrangement uses TRBV19 and TRBJ1-1, with a weak D call TRBD1 (5 bases). The source material was naive CD8+ T cells sorted from blood. CDR3 loop: CASSIEAYREAFF. Written as DNA, the CDR3 is TGTGCCAGTAGTATTGAGGCCTACAGGGAAGCTTTCTTT.